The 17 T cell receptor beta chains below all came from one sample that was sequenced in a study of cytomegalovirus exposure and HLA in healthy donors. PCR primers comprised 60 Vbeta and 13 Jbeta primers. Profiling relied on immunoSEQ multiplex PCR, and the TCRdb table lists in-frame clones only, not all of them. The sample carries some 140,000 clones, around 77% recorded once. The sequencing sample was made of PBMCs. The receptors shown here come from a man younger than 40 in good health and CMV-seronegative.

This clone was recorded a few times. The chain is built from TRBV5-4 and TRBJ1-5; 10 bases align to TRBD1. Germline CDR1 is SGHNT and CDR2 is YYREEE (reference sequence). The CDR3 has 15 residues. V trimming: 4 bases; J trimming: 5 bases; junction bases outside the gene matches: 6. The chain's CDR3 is CASSRDRGQDQPQHF. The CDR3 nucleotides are TGTGCCAGCAGCCGGGACAGGGGCCAGGATCAGCCCCAGCATTTT.

This chain's CDR3 is CASAGTTSTDTQYF. The CDR3 DNA sequence: TGTGCCAGCGCCGGGACAACAAGCACAGATACGCAGTATTTT. The genes are TRBV28 and TRBJ2-3; a possible D gene is TRBD1 (6 bases). The CDR3 extends over 14 amino acids. V was cut by 8 bases and J by 0 bases, with 12 bases left in between. Germline V gene lookup returns CDR1 MDHEN and CDR2 SYDVKM.

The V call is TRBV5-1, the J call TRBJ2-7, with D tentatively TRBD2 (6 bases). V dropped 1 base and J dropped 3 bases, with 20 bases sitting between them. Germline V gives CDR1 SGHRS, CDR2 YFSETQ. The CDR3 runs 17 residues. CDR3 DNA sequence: TGCGCCAGCAGCTTGTCAGCCAGCGGGCGTGTCGGCTACGAGCAGTACTTC. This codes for CASSLSASGRVGYEQYF.

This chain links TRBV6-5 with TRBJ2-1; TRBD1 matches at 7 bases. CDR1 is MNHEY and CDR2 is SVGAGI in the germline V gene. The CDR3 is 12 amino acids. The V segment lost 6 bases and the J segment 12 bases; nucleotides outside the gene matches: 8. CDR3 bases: TGTGCCAGCAGATCCACAGGGGAAGCGCAGTTCTTC. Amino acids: CASRSTGEAQFF.

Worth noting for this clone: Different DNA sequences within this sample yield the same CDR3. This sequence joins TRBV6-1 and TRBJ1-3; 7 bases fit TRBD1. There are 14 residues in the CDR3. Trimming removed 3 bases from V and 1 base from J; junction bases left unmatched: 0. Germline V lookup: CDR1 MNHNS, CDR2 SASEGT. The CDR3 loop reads CASSETGSGNTIYF. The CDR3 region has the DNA TGTGCCAGCAGTGAGACAGGGTCTGGAAACACCATATATTTT.

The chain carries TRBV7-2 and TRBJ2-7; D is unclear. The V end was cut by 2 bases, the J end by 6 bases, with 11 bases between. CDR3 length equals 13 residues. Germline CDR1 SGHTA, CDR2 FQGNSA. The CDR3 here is CASSLPGSREQYF. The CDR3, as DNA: TGTGCCAGCAGCTTACCAGGTTCACGCGAGCAGTACTTC.

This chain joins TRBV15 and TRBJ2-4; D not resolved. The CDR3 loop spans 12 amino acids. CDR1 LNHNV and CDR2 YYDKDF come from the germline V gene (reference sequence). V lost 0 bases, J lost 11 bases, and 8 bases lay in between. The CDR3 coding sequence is TGTGCCACCAGCAGAGATTCCTTAGTTCAGTACTTC. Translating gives CATSRDSLVQYF.

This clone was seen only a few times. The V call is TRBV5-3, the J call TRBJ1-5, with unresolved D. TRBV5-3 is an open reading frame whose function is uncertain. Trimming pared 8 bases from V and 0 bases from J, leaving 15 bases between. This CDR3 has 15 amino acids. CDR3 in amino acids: CASDPPRYSNQPQHF. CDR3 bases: TGTGCCAGCGACCCGCCGAGGTATAGCAATCAGCCCCAGCATTTT.

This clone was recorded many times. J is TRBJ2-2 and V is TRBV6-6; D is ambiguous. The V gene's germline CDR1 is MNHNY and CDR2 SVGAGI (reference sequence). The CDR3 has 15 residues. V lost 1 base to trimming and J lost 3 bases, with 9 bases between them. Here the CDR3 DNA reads TGTGCCAGCAGTTACTTGTGGCTTTACACCGGGGAGCTGTTTTTT. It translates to CASSYLWLYTGELFF.

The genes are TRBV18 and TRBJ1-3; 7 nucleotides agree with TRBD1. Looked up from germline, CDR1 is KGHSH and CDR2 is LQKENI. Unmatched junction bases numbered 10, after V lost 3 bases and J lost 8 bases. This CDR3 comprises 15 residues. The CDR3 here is CASSPNRGAGDTIYF. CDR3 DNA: TGTGCCAGCTCACCCAACAGGGGAGCAGGAGACACCATATATTTT.

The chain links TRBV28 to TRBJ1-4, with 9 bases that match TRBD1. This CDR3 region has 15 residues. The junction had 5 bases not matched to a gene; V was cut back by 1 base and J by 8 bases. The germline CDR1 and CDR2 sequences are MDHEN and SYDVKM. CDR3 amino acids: CASSLYTGTGEKLFF. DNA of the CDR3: TGTGCCAGCAGTTTATACACCGGGACAGGGGAAAAACTGTTTTTT. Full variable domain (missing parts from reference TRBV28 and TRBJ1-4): DVKVTQSSRYLVKRTGEKVFLECVQDMDHENMFWYRQDPGLGLRLIYFSYDVKMKEKGDIPEGYSVSREKKERFSLILESASTNQTSMYLCASSLYTGTGEKLFFGSGTQLSVL.

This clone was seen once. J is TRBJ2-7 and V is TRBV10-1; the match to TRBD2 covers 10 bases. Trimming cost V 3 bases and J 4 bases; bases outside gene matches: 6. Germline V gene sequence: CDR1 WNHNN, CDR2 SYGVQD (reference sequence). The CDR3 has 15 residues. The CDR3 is CASSDQAGGLYEQYF. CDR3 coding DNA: TGCGCCAGCAGTGACCAAGCGGGAGGGCTGTACGAGCAGTACTTC.

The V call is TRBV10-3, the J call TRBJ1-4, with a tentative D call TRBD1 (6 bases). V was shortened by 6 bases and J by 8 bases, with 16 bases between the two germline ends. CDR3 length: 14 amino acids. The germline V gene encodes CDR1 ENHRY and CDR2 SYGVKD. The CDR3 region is CAISPGEMGEKLFF. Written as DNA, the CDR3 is TGTGCCATCAGCCCAGGGGAGATGGGAGAAAAACTGTTTTTT.

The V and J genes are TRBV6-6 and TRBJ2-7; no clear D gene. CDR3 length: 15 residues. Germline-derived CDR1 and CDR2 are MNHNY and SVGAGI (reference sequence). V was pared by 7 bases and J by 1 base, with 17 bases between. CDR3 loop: CASNNPTDSSYEQYF. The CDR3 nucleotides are TGTGCCAGCAACAACCCAACAGATTCTTCCTACGAGCAGTACTTC.

The CDR3 region is CASSLGTVREQYF. CDR3 bases: TGCGCCAGCAGCTTGGGGACAGTCCGCGAGCAGTACTTC. The chain joins TRBV5-1 to TRBJ2-7; perhaps TRBD1 as D (6 bases). CDR3 length: 13 residues. Germline V CDR1 and CDR2: SGHRS, YFSETQ. V dropped 0 bases and J dropped 6 bases, with 10 bases sitting between them. The full variable domain, in which reference TRBV5-1 and TRBJ2-7 provide the parts outside the CDR3, is KAGVTQTPRYLIKTRGQQVTLSCSPISGHRSVSWYQQTPGQGLQFLFEYFSETQRNKGNFPGRFSGRQFSNSRSEMNVSTLELGDSALYLCASSLGTVREQYFGPGTRLTVT.

The DNA of the CDR3 is TGTGCCAGCAGTGAAGGACACCGTATGACTGAAGCTTTCTTT. This sequence encodes CASSEGHRMTEAFF. The V and J genes are TRBV2 and TRBJ1-1; D not resolved. This CDR3 has 14 amino acids. The V gene's germline CDR1 is SNHLY and CDR2 FYNNEI. The V end was cut by 1 base, the J end by 5 bases, with 11 bases between. Supplemented by reference TRBV2 and TRBJ1-1, the full variable domain reads EPEVTQTPSHQVTQMGQEVILRCVPISNHLYFYWYRQILGQKVEFLVSFYNNEISEKSEIFDDQFSVERPDGSNFTLKIRSTKLEDSAMYFCASSEGHRMTEAFFGQGTRLTVV.

CDR3 nucleotide sequence: TGTGCCAGCAGTTTAACGGGGTCCAATGAGCAGTTCTTC. This translates into CASSLTGSNEQFF. The chain recombines TRBV27 with TRBJ2-1; maybe TRBD2 (5 bases). The CDR3 has 13 amino acids. Germline V lookup: CDR1 MNHEY, CDR2 SMNVEV (reference sequence). Trimming stripped 2 bases from V and 6 bases from J, with 8 bases between.